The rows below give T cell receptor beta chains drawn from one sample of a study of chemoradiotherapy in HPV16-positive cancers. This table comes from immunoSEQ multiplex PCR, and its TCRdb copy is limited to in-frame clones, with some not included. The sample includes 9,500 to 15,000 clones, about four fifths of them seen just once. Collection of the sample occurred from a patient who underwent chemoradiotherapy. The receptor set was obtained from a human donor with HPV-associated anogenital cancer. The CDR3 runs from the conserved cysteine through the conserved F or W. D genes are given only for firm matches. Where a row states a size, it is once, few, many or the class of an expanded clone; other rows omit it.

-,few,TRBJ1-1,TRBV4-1,CASSQERGFAEAFF,TGCGCCAGCAGCCAAGAGAGGGGGTTCGCTGAAGCTTTCTTT
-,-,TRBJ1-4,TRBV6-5,CASSYLVGGGEKLFF,TGTGCCAGCAGTTACTTGGTCGGGGGCGGTGAAAAACTGTTTTTT
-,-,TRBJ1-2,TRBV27,CASSPVTSTIYGYTF,TGTGCCAGCAGTCCCGTGACTTCCACTATCTATGGCTACACCTTC
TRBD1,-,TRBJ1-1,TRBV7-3,CASSLRAGGLGTEAFF,TGTGCCAGCAGCCTACGGGCAGGGGGCCTCGGCACTGAAGCTTTCTTT
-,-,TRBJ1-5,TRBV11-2,CASSVNSWPQHF,TGTGCCAGCAGCGTAAACAGTTGGCCCCAGCATTTT
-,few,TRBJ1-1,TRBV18,CASSPSRVGTEAFF,TGTGCCAGCTCACCATCTCGGGTGGGGACTGAAGCTTTCTTT
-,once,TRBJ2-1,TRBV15,CATSREGFSGDEQFF,TGTGCCACCAGCAGAGAAGGGTTTTCGGGCGATGAGCAGTTCTTC
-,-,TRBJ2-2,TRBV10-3,CAISESGVDAGELFF,TGTGCCATCAGTGAGTCCGGGGTGGACGCCGGGGAGCTGTTTTTT
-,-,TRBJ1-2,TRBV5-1,CASSLVTDYGYTF,TGCGCCAGCAGCTTGGTTACAGACTATGGCTACACCTTC
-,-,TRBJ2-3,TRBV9,CASSSKDF,TGTGCCAGCAGTAGCAAGGATTTT
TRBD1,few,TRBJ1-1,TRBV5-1,CASSSRTGIEAFF,TGCGCCAGCAGCTCAAGGACAGGCATTGAAGCTTTCTTT
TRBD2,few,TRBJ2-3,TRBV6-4,CASTLSGGDTDTQYF,TGTGCCAGCACCCTTAGCGGGGGCGACACAGATACGCAGTATTTT
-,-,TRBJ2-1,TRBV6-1,CASIPGRYGYEQFF,TGTGCCAGCATACCGGGACGATACGGCTATGAGCAGTTCTTC
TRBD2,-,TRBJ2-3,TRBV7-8,CASNRPGLAGPFGTDTQYF,TGTGCCAGCAACCGACCGGGACTAGCGGGGCCCTTCGGCACAGATACGCAGTATTTT
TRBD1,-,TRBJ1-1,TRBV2,CASRTPPGQGWWTEAFF,TGTGCCAGCAGGACCCCCCCGGGACAGGGATGGTGGACTGAAGCTTTCTTT
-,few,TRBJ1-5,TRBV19,CASKQGGQPQHF,TGTGCCAGTAAACAGGGCGGGCAGCCCCAGCATTTT
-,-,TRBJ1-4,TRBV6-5,CASSYSNQGSGEKLFF,TGTGCCAGCAGTTACTCTAATCAGGGTTCCGGTGAAAAACTGTTTTTT
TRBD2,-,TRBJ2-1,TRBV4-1,CASSPQPRGYNEQFF,TGCGCCAGCAGCCCTCAACCGCGGGGGTACAATGAGCAGTTCTTC
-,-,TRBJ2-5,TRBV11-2,CASSLNPGRETQYF,TGTGCCAGCAGCTTAAACCCGGGGCGGGAGACCCAGTACTTC
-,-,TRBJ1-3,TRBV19,CASSIPDEDSGNTIYF,TGTGCCAGTAGTATCCCAGACGAAGACTCTGGAAACACCATATATTTT
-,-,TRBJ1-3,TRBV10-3,CAISESKAGTGNTIYF,TGTGCCATCAGTGAGTCGAAAGCCGGGACAGGAAACACCATATATTTT
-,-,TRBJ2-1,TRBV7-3,CASSLMAAAGEQFF,TGTGCCAGCAGCTTAATGGCGGCGGCAGGGGAGCAGTTCTTC
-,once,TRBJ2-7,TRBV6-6,CASSWSDEQYF,TGTGCCAGCAGTTGGAGTGACGAGCAGTACTTC
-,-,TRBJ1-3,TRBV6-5,CASSYQLSGNTIYF,TGTGCCAGCAGTTATCAGCTCTCTGGAAACACCATATATTTT
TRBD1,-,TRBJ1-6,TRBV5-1,CASSPDREGSPLHF,TGCGCCAGCAGCCCGGACAGGGAGGGTTCACCCCTCCACTTT
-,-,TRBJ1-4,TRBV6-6,CASSYRAQGGEKLFF,TGTGCCAGCAGCTACAGGGCCCAGGGAGGGGAAAAACTGTTTTTT
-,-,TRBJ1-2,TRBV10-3,CASRRAGNRGYTF,TGTGCCAGCCGGCGGGCGGGGAACAGAGGCTACACCTTC
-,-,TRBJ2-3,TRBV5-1,CASGQTGTYTADTQYF,TGCGCCAGCGGCCAGACCGGGACCTACACCGCAGATACGCAGTATTTT
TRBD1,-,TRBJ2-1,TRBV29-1,CSAVRDRGLNEQFF,TGCAGCGCGGTGCGGGACAGGGGGCTAAATGAGCAGTTCTTC
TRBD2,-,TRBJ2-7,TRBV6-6,CASSPSGASYEQYF,TGTGCCAGCAGCCCTAGCGGGGCCTCCTACGAGCAGTACTTC